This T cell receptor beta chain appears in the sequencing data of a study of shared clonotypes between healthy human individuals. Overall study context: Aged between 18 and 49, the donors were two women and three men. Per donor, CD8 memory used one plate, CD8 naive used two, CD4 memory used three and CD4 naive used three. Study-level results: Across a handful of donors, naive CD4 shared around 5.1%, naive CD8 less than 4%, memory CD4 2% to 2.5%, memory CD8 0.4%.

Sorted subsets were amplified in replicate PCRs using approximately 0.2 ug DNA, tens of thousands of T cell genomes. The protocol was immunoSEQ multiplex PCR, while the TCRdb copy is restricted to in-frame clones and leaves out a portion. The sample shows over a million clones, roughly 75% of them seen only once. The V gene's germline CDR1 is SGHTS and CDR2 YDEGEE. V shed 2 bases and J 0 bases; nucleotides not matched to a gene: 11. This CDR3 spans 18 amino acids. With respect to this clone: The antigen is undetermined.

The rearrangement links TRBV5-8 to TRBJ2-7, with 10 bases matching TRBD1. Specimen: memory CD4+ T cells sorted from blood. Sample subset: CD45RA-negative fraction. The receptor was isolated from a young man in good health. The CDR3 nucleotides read TGTGCCAGCAGCTTCCTTCATCCGGGACAGGGGAGCTCCTACGAGCAGTACTTC. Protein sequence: CASSFLHPGQGSSYEQYF.